This T cell receptor (beta chain) was recorded in a study of OX40 agonist ivuxolimab in advanced cancers. Here immunoSEQ multiplex PCR was the method, and the copy in TCRdb shows in-frame clones only, minus some. The data hold about 68,000 clones, with roughly 83% observed a single time. Germline V lookup: CDR1 GTSNPN, CDR2 SVGIG (reference sequence). The CDR3 runs 13 residues. V lost 2 bases and J lost 8, with 15 bases in between. The chain recombines TRBV30 with TRBJ1-2; tentative D call: TRBD1 (6 bases). The specimen comprised CD4+ or CD8+ T cells sorted from blood, sampled in a trial of the OX40 agonist ivuxolimab. The sequence came from an adult with an advanced solid tumor such as melanoma, head and neck, liver or kidney cancer. The CDR3 protein is CAWSLPGGQGYTF. The CDR3 coding sequence is TGTGCCTGGAGTCTACCTGGGGGGCAGGGCTACACCTTC.